This TCR beta chain was identified during a study of beta chain features in type 1 diabetes. Post-sort purity exceeded 98% for all sorted populations. The CDR3 has 18 residues. V lost 0 bases and J lost 0, with 14 bases in between. Germline CDR1 reads LGHNA; CDR2 reads YSLEER. TCRB transcripts that were expressed got sequenced, as all of the isolated RNA had been reverse transcribed. The protocol was immunoSEQ multiplex PCR, while the TCRdb copy is restricted to in-frame clones and leaves out a portion. Of approximately 600,000 clones detected, around 12% appear once; the ten largest clones hold around 0.12%. Study-wide results and limits: Significant though moderate, a shortening of TCRB CDR3s appeared in all four CD4+ subsets of Type 1 diabetes patients. The VDJ junctions of type 1 diabetes patients carried fewer insertions and more deletions. Patients showed naive, central memory and Treg TCRB repertoires that appeared more similar than those of healthy donors.

As to this clone: Its antigen is not known.

The J gene is TRBJ2-2, the V gene TRBV4-3, with D perhaps given as TRBD1 or TRBD2 (5 bases each). Sample: naive CD4+ T cells from blood. This receptor was taken from a young man with type 1 diabetes. The CDR3 here is CASSQDWDAAPNTGELFF. The CDR3 nucleotides read TGCGCCAGCAGCCAAGATTGGGACGCCGCTCCGAACACCGGGGAGCTGTTTTTT.